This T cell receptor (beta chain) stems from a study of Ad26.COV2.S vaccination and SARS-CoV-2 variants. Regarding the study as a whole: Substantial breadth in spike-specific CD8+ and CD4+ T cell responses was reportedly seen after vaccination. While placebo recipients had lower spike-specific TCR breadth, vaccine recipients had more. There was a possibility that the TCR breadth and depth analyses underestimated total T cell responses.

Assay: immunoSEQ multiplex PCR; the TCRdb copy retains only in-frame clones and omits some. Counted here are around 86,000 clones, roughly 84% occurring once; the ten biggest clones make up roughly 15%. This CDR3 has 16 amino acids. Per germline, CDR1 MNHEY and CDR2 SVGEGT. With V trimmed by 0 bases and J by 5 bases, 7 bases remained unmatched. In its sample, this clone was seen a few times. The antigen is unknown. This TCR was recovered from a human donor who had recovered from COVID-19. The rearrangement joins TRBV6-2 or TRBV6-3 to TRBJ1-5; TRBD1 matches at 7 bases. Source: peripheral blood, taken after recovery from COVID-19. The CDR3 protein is CASSYSGGGTDQPQHF. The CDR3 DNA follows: TGTGCCAGCAGTTACTCCGGAGGTGGGACAGATCAGCCCCAGCATTTT.